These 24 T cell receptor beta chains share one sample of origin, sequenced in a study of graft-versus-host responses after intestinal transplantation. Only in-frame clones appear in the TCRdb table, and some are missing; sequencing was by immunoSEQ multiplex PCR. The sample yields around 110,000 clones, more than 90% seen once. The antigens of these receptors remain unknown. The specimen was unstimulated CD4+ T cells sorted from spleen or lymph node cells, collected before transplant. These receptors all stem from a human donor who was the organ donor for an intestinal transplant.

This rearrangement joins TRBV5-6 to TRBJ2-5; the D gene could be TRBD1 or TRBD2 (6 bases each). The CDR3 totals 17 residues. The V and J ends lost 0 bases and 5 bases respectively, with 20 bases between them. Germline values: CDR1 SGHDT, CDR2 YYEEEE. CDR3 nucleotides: TGTGCCAGCAGCTTGGGGTTTCGGGGGCGCGAGACTGAGACCCAGTACTTC. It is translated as CASSLGFRGRETETQYF.

CDR3 DNA sequence: TGCGCCAGCAGCTTGGGTACTAGGTTGTACGAGCAGTACTTC. Translated: CASSLGTRLYEQYF. The rearrangement joins TRBV5-1 to TRBJ2-7; the D gene is possibly TRBD2 (5 bases). The CDR3 spans 14 residues. V was pared by 0 bases and J by 4 bases, with 11 bases between. Looked up from germline, CDR1 is SGHRS and CDR2 is YFSETQ.

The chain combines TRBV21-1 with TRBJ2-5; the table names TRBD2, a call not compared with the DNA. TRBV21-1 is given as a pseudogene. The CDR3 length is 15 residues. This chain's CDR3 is CASSKGVLSPETQYF. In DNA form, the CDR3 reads TGTGCCAGCAGCAAAGGAGTGCTCTCCCCAGAGACCCAGTACTTC.

Here the CDR3 DNA reads TGTGCCTGGAGTAGACAGGTGGTAAATGAAAAACTGTTTTTT. It is translated as CAWSRQVVNEKLFF. The chain uses TRBV30 and TRBJ1-4; a possible D gene is TRBD1 (6 bases). CDR3 length equals 14 residues. Germline V lookup: CDR1 GTSNPN, CDR2 SVGIG (reference sequence). V was shortened by 2 bases and J by 5 bases, with 12 bases between the two germline ends.

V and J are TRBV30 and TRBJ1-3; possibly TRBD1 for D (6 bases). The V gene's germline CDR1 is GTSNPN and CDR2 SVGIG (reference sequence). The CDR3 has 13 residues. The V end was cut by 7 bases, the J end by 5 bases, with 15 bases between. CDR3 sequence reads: CAFLVGGRNTIYF. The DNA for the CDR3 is TGTGCCTTCCTAGTAGGGGGGAGAAACACCATATATTTT.

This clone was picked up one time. The DNA for the CDR3 is TGTGCCAGTAGTGACCCGGGACAGGGGGCACGGGCGGGAGGGCCCTCGTACAATGAGCAGTTCTTC. Protein: CASSDPGQGARAGGPSYNEQFF. This chain links TRBV19 with TRBJ2-1; the match to TRBD1 covers 12 bases. J gave up 4 bases and V 5 bases, and 24 bases lay outside the gene matches. This CDR3 has 22 residues. Germline V gene lookup returns CDR1 LNHDA and CDR2 SQIVND (reference sequence). Full variable domain (rest looked up from reference TRBV19 and TRBJ2-1): DGGITQSPKYLFRKEGQNVTLSCEQNLNHDAMYWYRQDPGQGLRLIYYSQIVNDFQKGDIAEGYSVSREKKESFPLTVTSAQKNPTAFYLCASSDPGQGARAGGPSYNEQFFGPGTRLTVL.

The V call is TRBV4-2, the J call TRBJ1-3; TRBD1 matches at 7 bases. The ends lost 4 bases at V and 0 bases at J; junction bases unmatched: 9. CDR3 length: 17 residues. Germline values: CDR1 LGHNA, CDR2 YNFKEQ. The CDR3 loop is CASSPKDRDSSGNTIYF. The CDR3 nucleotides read TGTGCCAGCAGCCCCAAAGATCGGGACAGCTCTGGAAACACCATATATTTT.

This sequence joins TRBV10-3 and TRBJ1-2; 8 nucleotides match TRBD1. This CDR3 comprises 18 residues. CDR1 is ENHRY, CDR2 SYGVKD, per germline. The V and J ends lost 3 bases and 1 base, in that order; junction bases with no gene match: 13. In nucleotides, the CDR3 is TGTGCCATCAGTGATACTGGACAGGGTTATCTTCATAACTATGGCTACACCTTC. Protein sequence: CAISDTGQGYLHNYGYTF.

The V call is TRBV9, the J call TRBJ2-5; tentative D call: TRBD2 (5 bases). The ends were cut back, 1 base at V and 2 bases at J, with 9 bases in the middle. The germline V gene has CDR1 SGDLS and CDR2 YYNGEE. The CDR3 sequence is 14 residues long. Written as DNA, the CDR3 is TGTGCCAGCAGCGTACTAGCCAGGCAAGAGACCCAGTACTTC. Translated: CASSVLARQETQYF. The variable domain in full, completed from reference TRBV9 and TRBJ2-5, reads DSGVTQTPKHLITATGQRVTLRCSPRSGDLSVYWYQQSLDQGLQFLIQYYNGEERAKGNILERFSAQQFPDLHSELNLSSLELGDSALYFCASSVLARQETQYFGPGTRLLVL.

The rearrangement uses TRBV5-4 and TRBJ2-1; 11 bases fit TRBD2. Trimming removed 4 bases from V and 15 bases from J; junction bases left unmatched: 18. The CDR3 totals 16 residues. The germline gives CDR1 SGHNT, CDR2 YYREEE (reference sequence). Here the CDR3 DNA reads TGTGCCAGCAGCCACTCCACTAGCGGGAGTAAGATCGGTCTGTTCTTC. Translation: CASSHSTSGSKIGLFF.

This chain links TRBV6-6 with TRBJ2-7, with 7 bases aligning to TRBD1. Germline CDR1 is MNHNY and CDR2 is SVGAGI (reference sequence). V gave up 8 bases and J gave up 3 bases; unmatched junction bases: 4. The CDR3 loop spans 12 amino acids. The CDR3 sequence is CASHDRVYEQYF. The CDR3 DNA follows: TGTGCCAGCCACGACAGGGTCTACGAGCAGTACTTC.

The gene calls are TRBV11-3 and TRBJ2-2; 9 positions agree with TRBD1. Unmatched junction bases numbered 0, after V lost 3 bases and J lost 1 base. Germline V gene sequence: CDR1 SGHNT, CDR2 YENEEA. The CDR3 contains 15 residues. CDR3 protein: CASSLDRGNTGELFF. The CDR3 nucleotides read TGTGCCAGCAGCTTGGACAGGGGGAACACCGGGGAGCTGTTTTTT.

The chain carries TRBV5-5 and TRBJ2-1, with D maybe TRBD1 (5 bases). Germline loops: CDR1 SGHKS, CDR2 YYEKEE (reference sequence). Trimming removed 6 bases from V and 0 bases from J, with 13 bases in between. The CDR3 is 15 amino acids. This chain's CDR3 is CASNQDSPSYNEQFF. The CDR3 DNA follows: TGTGCCAGCAACCAAGACAGCCCCTCCTACAATGAGCAGTTCTTC.

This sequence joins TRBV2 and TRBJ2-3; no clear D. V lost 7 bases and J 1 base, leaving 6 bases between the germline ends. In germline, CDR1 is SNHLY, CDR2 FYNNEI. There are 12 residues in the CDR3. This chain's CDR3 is CASNRGTDTQYF. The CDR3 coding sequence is TGTGCCAGCAACAGAGGCACAGATACGCAGTATTTT. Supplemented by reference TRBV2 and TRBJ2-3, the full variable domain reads EPEVTQTPSHQVTQMGQEVILRCVPISNHLYFYWYRQILGQKVEFLVSFYNNEISEKSEIFDDQFSVERPDGSNFTLKIRSTKLEDSAMYFCASNRGTDTQYFGPGTRLTVL.

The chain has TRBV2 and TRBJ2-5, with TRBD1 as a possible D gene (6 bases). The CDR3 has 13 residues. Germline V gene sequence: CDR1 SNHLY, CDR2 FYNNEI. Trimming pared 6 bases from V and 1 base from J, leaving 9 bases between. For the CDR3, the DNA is TGTGCCAGCAGCGCACAGGGCCAAGAGACCCAGTACTTC. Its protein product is CASSAQGQETQYF.

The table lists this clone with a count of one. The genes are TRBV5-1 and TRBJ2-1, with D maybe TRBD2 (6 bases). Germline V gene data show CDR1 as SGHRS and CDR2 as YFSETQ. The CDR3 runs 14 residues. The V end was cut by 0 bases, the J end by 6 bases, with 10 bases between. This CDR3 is CASSLGGGLNEQFF. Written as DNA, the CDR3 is TGCGCCAGCAGCTTGGGGGGAGGCCTCAATGAGCAGTTCTTC.

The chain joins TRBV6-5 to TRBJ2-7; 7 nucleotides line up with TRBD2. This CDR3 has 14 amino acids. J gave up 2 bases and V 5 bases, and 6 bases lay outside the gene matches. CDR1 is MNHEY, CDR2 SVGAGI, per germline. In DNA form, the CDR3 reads TGTGCCAGCAGTAGGTCGGGAGGCACCTACGAGCAGTACTTC. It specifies CASSRSGGTYEQYF.

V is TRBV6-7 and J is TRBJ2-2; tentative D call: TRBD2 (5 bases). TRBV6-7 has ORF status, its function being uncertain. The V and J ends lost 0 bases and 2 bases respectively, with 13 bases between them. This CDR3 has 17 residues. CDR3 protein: CASSYSSPRTNTGELFF. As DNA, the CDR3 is TGTGCCAGCAGTTACTCGAGTCCCAGGACTAACACCGGGGAGCTGTTTTTT.

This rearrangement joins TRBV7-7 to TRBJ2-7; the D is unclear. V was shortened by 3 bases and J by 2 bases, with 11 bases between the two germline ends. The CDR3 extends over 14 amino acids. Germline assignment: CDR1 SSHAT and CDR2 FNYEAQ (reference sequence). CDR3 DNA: TGTGCCAGCAGCTTGGCCAGTTCTACCTACGAGCAGTACTTC. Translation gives CASSLASSTYEQYF. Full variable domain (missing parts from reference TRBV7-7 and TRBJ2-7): GAGVSQSPRYKVTKRGQDVTLRCDPISSHATLYWYQQALGQGPEFLTYFNYEAQPDKSGLPSDRFSAERPEGSISTLTIQRTEQRDSAMYRCASSLASSTYEQYFGPGTRLTVT.

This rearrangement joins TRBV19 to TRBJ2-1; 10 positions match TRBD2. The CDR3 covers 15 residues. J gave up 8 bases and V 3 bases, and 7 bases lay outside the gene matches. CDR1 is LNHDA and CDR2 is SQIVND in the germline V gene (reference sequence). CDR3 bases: TGTGCCAGTAGTATCTCTAGCGGGAGTACGGATGAGCAGTTCTTC. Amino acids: CASSISSGSTDEQFF.

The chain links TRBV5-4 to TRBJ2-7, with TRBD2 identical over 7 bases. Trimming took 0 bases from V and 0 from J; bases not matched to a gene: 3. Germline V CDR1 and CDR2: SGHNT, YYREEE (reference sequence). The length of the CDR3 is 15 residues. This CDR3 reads CASSLDLAVSYEQYF. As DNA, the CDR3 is TGTGCCAGCAGCTTGGACCTAGCGGTCTCCTACGAGCAGTACTTC.

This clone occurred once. CDR3: CASSAEGLAGAYTQYF. CDR3 in DNA: TGTGCCAGCTCAGCAGAAGGACTAGCGGGAGCATATACGCAGTATTTT. This sequence joins TRBV18 and TRBJ2-3, with 13 bases lining up with TRBD2. The germline V gene encodes CDR1 KGHSH and CDR2 LQKENI. Germline trimming cut 5 bases from V and 7 bases from J; bases unmatched to any gene: 9. The CDR3 spans 16 residues.

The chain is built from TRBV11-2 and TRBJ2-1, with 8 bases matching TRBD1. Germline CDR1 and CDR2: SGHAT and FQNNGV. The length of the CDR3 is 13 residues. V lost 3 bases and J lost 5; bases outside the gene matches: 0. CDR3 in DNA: TGTGCCAGCAGCTTGGACAGGGACAATGAGCAGTTCTTC. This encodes CASSLDRDNEQFF.

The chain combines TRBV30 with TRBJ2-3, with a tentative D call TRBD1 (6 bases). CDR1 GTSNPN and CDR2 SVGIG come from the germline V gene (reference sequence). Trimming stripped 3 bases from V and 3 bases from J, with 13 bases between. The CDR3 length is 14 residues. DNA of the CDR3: TGTGCCTGGAGACAGGGACCCCTAACAGATACGCAGTATTTT. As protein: CAWRQGPLTDTQYF.